This section outlines one T cell receptor (beta chain) sequence together with its context. Profiling relied on immunoSEQ multiplex PCR, and the TCRdb table lists in-frame clones only, not all of them. The data show about 130,000 clones, roughly 87% seen once. The sample originates from a study of blood T cell repertoires in COVID-19. Participants came from about two dozen US areas, aged roughly 18 to 89 years. CDR1 WSHSY and CDR2 SAAADI come from the germline V gene. The V segment lost 10 bases and the J segment 6 bases; nucleotides outside the gene matches: 8. The CDR3 length is 13 residues. This TCR was sampled from a man aged 25-45 years who had recovered from COVID-19. The source material was PBMCs or T cells enriched from blood (not recorded which). V usage is TRBV10-2 and J usage is TRBJ2-2; 7 bases map to TRBD1. In DNA, the CDR3 is TGCGCCACGAGACAGGGAGCCCCCGGGGAGCTGTTTTTT. Translation: CATRQGAPGELFF.